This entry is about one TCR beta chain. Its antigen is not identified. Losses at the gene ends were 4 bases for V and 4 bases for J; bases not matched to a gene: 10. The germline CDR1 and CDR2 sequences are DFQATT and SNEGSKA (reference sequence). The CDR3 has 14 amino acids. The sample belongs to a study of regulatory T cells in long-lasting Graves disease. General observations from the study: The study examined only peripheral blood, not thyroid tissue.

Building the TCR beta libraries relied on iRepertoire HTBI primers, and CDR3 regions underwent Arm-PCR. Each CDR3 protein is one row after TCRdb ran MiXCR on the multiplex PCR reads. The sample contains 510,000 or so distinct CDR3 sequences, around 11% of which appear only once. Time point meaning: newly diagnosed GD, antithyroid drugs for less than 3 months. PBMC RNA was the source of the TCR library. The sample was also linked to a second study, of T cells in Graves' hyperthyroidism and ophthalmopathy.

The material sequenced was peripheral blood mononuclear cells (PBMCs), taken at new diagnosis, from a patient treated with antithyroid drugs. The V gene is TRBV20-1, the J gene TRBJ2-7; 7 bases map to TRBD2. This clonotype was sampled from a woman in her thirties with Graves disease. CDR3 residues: CSAISGNRFYEQYF. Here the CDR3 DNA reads TGCAGTGCTATAAGCGGGAATCGATTTTACGAGCAGTACTTC.